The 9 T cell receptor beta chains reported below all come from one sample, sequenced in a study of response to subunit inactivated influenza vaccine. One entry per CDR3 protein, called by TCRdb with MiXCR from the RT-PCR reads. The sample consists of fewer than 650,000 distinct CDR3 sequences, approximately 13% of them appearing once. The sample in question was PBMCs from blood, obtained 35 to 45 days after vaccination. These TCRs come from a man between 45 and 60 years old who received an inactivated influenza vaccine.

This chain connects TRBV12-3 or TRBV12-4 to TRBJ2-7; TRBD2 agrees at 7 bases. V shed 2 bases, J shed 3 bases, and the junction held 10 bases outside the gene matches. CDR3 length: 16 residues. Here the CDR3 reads CASSLNGGDYFYEQYF. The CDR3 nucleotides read TGTGCCAGCAGTTTAAATGGTGGGGACTATTTCTACGAGCAGTACTTC.

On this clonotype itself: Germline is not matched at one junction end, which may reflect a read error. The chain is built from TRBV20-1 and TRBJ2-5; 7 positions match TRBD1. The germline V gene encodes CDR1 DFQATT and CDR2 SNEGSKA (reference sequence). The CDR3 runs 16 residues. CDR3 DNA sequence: TGCTGTGCTAGAGATCAAGTGACAGGGAATCAAGAGACCCAGTACTTC. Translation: CCARDQVTGNQETQYF.

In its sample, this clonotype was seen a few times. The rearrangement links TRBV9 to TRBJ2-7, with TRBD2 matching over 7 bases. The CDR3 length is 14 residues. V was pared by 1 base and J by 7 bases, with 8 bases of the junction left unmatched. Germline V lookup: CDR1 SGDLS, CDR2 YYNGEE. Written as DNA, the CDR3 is TGTGCCAGCAGCGTACAGGCGGGAGCTAAAGAGCAGTACTTC. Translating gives CASSVQAGAKEQYF.

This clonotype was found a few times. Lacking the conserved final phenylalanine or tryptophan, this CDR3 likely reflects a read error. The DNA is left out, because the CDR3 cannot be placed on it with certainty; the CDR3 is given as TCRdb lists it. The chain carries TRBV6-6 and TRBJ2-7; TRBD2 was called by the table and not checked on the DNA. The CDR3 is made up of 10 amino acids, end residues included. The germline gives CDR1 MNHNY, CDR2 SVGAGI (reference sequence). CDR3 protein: CASSYVPRRD.

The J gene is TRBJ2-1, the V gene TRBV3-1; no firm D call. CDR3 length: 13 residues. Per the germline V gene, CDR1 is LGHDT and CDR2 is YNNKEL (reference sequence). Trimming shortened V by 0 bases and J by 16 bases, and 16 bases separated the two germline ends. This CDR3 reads CASSQEGNARLFF. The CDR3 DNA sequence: TGTGCCAGCAGCCAAGAGGGGAACGCTCGCCTCTTCTTC.

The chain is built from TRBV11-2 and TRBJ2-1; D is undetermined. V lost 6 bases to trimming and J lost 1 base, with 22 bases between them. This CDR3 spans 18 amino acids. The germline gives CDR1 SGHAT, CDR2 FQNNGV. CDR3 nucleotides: TGTGCCAGCAGGCCCCTGCGGCAGGCACCCTTATCCTACAATGAGCAGTTCTTC. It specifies CASRPLRQAPLSYNEQFF.

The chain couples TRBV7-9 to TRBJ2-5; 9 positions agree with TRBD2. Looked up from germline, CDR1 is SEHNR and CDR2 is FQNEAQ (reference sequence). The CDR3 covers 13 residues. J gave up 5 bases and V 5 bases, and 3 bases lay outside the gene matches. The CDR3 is CASSAAGGETQYF. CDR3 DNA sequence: TGTGCCAGCAGCGCGGCGGGGGGGGAGACCCAGTACTTC.

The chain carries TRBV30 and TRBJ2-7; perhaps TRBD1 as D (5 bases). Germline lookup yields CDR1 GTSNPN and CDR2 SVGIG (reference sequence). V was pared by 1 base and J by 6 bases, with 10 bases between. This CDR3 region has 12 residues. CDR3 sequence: CAWSATVPEQYF. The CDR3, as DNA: TGTGCCTGGAGTGCGACAGTTCCCGAGCAGTACTTC.

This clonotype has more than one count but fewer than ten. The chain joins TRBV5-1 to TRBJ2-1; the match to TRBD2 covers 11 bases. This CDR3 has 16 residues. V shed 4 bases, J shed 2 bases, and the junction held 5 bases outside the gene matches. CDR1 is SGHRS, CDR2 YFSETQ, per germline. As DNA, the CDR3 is TGCGCCAGCAGCCCCTTAGCGGGGGGGCCCTACAATGAGCAGTTCTTC. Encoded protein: CASSPLAGGPYNEQFF.